Listed below are T cell receptor beta chains from one sample, sequenced in a study of T cell responses to AZD1222 COVID-19 vaccine. This table comes from immunoSEQ multiplex PCR, and its TCRdb copy is limited to in-frame clones, with some not included. The table shows about 97,000 clones, with around 84% occurring only once. The material was peripheral blood, obtained on day 0 of AZD1222 vaccination. The receptor source for this set is an adult in good health. CDR3s include the opening cysteine and the closing phenylalanine or tryptophan. D genes are given only for firm matches. Clone size, where shown, is once, few, many, or a class for clones that have expanded.

clone size,V gene,D gene,J gene,CDR3 DNA,CDR3 protein
-,TRBV5-1,-,TRBJ1-1,TGCGCCAGCAGCTTAACCACCAGTCGATCGATCCCGAGGGCTTTCTTT,CASSLTTSRSIPRAFF
-,TRBV4-2,-,TRBJ1-4,TGTGCCAGCAGCCAGCCCGGAAGGGGCACTAATGAAAAACTGTTTTTT,CASSQPGRGTNEKLFF
-,TRBV28,-,TRBJ1-3,TGTGCCAGCAGTAATGGACAACTGGCTGGAAACACCATATATTTT,CASSNGQLAGNTIYF
few,TRBV7-2,-,TRBJ2-7,TGTGCCAGCAGCTTAAATGAGGGGCCCTACGAGCAGTACTTC,CASSLNEGPYEQYF
-,TRBV4-1,-,TRBJ2-2,TGCGCCAGCAGCCAAGAAAGAGTTAGCCGGGTCGGGAACACCGGGGAGCTGTTTTTT,CASSQERVSRVGNTGELFF
-,TRBV28,-,TRBJ1-2,TGTGCCAGCAGTTTAATCCCCCACTATGGCTACACCTTC,CASSLIPHYGYTF
once,TRBV28,-,TRBJ1-1,TGTGCCAGCAGTTTAGGGCAGGGCTGGGGGGGCACTGAAGCTTTCTTT,CASSLGQGWGGTEAFF
-,TRBV15,TRBD2,TRBJ2-3,TGTGCCACCAGCAGAGGGGGCGGGAGGGTTCCAGATACGCAGTATTTT,CATSRGGGRVPDTQYF
-,TRBV5-4,-,TRBJ2-5,TGTGCCAGCAGATTCAGGGGCCAAGAGACCCAGTACTTC,CASRFRGQETQYF
-,TRBV15,TRBD2,TRBJ2-3,TGTGCCACCAGCAGAGACGCACCGGGACGGGGGGGAGATACGCAGTATTTT,CATSRDAPGRGGDTQYF
-,TRBV3-1/TRBV3-2,-,TRBJ2-5,TGTGCCAGCAGCCAAGTAGCAGGGGCGGGCGAGACCCAGTACTTC,CASSQVAGAGETQYF
-,TRBV18,TRBD1,TRBJ2-1,TGTGCCAGCTCATGGGAGACAGGGGGGGACAATGAGCAGTTCTTC,CASSWETGGDNEQFF
-,TRBV3-1/TRBV3-2,TRBD2,TRBJ2-5,TGTGCCAGCAGCCAGTTTGCGGGAGGGCCGATGGAGACCCAGTACTTC,CASSQFAGGPMETQYF
-,TRBV13,-,TRBJ2-6,TGTGCCAGCAGCTTAGGCCGAGGATCCGGGGCCAACGTCCTGACTTTC,CASSLGRGSGANVLTF
-,TRBV30,-,TRBJ2-7,TGTGCCTGGAGTAGGATGCCGGGGCGGCTCACCTACGAGCAGTACTTC,CAWSRMPGRLTYEQYF
-,TRBV3-1/TRBV3-2,-,TRBJ1-5,TGTGCCAGCAGCCAAGAGGGAAGACAGTCGAGCAATCAGCCCCAGCATTTT,CASSQEGRQSSNQPQHF
-,TRBV30,TRBD2,TRBJ2-3,TGTGCCTGCATAATACTAGCGGGAGGCACAGATACGCAGTATTTT,CACIILAGGTDTQYF
-,TRBV4-3,TRBD2,TRBJ2-2,TGCGCCAGCAGCCAGGAGCCCGGGGGGACGAACACCGGGGAGCTGTTTTTT,CASSQEPGGTNTGELFF
-,TRBV21-1,-,TRBJ1-2,TGTGCCAGCAGCACCTGTTCGCGACAGGGGAATGGCTACACCTTC,CASSTCSRQGNGYTF
-,TRBV19,TRBD1,TRBJ2-7,TGTGCCAGTAGTATCGGGGGACAGGTAACCTACGAGCAGTACTTC,CASSIGGQVTYEQYF
-,TRBV19,TRBD2,TRBJ2-1,TGTGCCTCAAACAACGGGAGGGGCAATGAGCAGTTCTTC,CASNNGRGNEQFF